This T cell receptor (beta chain) was captured by sequencing in a study of T cell responses to AZD1222 COVID-19 vaccine. The wider study: Second-dose intervals of approximately 4 or approximately 12 weeks were pooled.

Libraries were prepared by immunoSEQ multiplex PCR; TCRdb keeps only in-frame clonotypes and omits some of them. The sample includes about 170,000 clones, roughly 92% of them seen just once. Germline V CDR1 and CDR2: SGHRS, YFSETQ. J gave up 2 bases and V 4 bases, and 4 bases lay outside the gene matches. The CDR3 sequence is 16 residues long. The source of this sequence is an adult in good health. The chain is built from TRBV5-1 and TRBJ2-7, with 15 positions matching TRBD2. Sequencing was performed on peripheral blood, taken on day 0 of AZD1222 vaccination. CDR3 nucleotide sequence: TGCGCCAGCAGCAAGGGACTAGCGGGAGGTACCTACGAGCAGTACTTC. Amino acids: CASSKGLAGGTYEQYF. Variable domain in full (rest from reference TRBV5-1 and TRBJ2-7): KAGVTQTPRYLIKTRGQQVTLSCSPISGHRSVSWYQQTPGQGLQFLFEYFSETQRNKGNFPGRFSGRQFSNSRSEMNVSTLELGDSALYLCASSKGLAGGTYEQYFGPGTRLTVT.